These 8 T cell receptor beta chains were all obtained from the same sample, sequenced in a study of Ad26.COV2.S vaccination and SARS-CoV-2 variants (dated by TCRdb to the early 2020s). The treatment or condition label, read with the paper, signifies: around 19 received Ad26.COV2.S at low or high dose, single or two shots; 5 received placebo; per-sample allocation not given. Repertoires of vaccine and placebo recipients were sequenced from samples collected on day 63 after the first injection. Libraries came from the immunoSEQ multiplex PCR assay. TCRdb mirrors the immuneACCESS table, restricted to in-frame sequences. Some clones are absent from its copies; in checked studies, under half trace to an unresolved V gene, and the reason for the others is unknown. The sample table records roughly 700,000 clones; about 90% of these occur just once. The ten largest make up about 1.5% of the sample. The sample here was peripheral blood, taken in a trial of Ad26.COV2.S vaccine versus placebo. All receptors come from a person aged 18-60 years who received the Ad26.COV2.S COVID-19 vaccine or a placebo.

The rearrangement links TRBV18 to TRBJ2-3; 7 bases are a match to TRBD1. V trimming: 3 bases; J trimming: 0 bases; junction bases outside the gene matches: 3. The V gene's germline CDR1 is KGHSH and CDR2 LQKENI. CDR3 length equals 15 residues. As DNA, the CDR3 is TGTGCCAGCTCACCGATGACAGGGAGCACAGATACGCAGTATTTT. This codes for CASSPMTGSTDTQYF.

In DNA form, the CDR3 reads TGTGCCAGTAGTATCCCCTCCGGGACGCAAGACTATGGCTACACCTTC. As protein: CASSIPSGTQDYGYTF. The chain is built from TRBV19 and TRBJ1-2; possible D gene TRBD1, 5 bases. Germline CDR1 and CDR2: LNHDA and SQIVND (reference sequence). V was pared by 3 bases and J by 3 bases, with 17 bases between. The CDR3 contains 16 residues. Full variable domain (outside the CDR3, taken from reference TRBV19 and TRBJ1-2): DGGITQSPKYLFRKEGQNVTLSCEQNLNHDAMYWYRQDPGQGLRLIYYSQIVNDFQKGDIAEGYSVSREKKESFPLTVTSAQKNPTAFYLCASSIPSGTQDYGYTFGSGTRLTVV.

The chain combines TRBV6-5 with TRBJ2-3, with D perhaps matching TRBD2 (5 bases). The length of the CDR3 is 15 residues. Germline loops: CDR1 MNHEY, CDR2 SVGAGI. The V end lost 0 bases, the J end lost 4 bases, and 11 bases lay between the germline ends. CDR3 nucleotides: TGTGCCAGCAGTTACTCATACATGAGGGCAGATACGCAGTATTTT. It encodes CASSYSYMRADTQYF.

V and J are TRBV5-1 and TRBJ2-7; D unclear. With 1 base removed from V and 3 bases from J, the gap between germline ends came to 14 bases. The CDR3 is 15 residues long. Looked up from germline, CDR1 is SGHRS and CDR2 is YFSETQ. The CDR3 protein is CASSLLFSGDYEQYF. DNA of the CDR3: TGCGCCAGCAGCTTGTTGTTCTCGGGTGACTACGAGCAGTACTTC.

V gene TRBV27 combines with J gene TRBJ2-7; 7 nucleotides align to TRBD2. Germline trimming cut 3 bases from V and 6 bases from J; bases unmatched to any gene: 11. Germline CDR1 and CDR2: MNHEY and SMNVEV (reference sequence). The CDR3 spans 15 residues. Written as DNA, the CDR3 is TGTGCCAGCAGTTTGGCCGGGAGGAAGACCTTCGAGCAGTACTTC. It encodes CASSLAGRKTFEQYF.

The chain combines TRBV7-2 with TRBJ2-2; a possible D gene is TRBD2 (6 bases). The CDR3 sequence is 15 residues long. Germline V gene sequence: CDR1 SGHTA, CDR2 FQGNSA. Trimming left V 5 bases short and J 2 bases short, with 12 bases between. The CDR3 region is CASSLGLLNTGELFF. CDR3 sequence (DNA): TGTGCCAGCAGCCTGGGACTTCTAAACACCGGGGAGCTGTTTTTT.

CDR3 nucleotides: TGCGCCAGCAGCCAGGGGTTGGCGGGAAGGAGAGAGACCCAGTACTTC. Protein sequence: CASSQGLAGRRETQYF. The V call is TRBV5-1, the J call TRBJ2-5; D assignment may be TRBD1 or TRBD2 (6 bases each). The V end was cut by 4 bases, the J end by 4 bases, with 20 bases between. The CDR3 consists of 16 residues. CDR1 SGHRS and CDR2 YFSETQ come from the germline V gene.

The chain uses TRBV2 and TRBJ2-2; D may be TRBD1 or TRBD2 (7 bases each). V lost 8 bases to trimming and J lost 7 bases, with 20 bases between them. In germline, CDR1 is SNHLY, CDR2 FYNNEI. The CDR3 loop spans 15 amino acids. The CDR3 DNA follows: TGTGCCAGCTGGGGGAGGGGGCTGGTCGGCGGGGAGCTGTTTTTT. This codes for CASWGRGLVGGELFF.